These T cell receptor beta chains were read from a single sample in a study of PD-1 blockade in classical Hodgkin lymphoma. Assay used: immunoSEQ multiplex PCR; TCRdb lists only in-frame clones, some missing. The sample yields roughly 100,000 clones, about 92% seen once. The starting material was peripheral blood mononuclear cells (PBMCs), obtained before the fourth cycle of nivolumab. The receptors come from a human donor with classical Hodgkin lymphoma. The CDR3 runs from the conserved cysteine through the conserved F or W. The D gene is left open where the match is weak. Size is stated for part of the rows, as once, few or many counts, or as a class when the clone is expanded.

D gene: TRBD2; V gene: TRBV19; J gene: TRBJ2-7; clone size: -; CDR3 DNA: TGTGCCAGTAGTATTGGGGAGGGTTCCTACGAGCAGTACTTC; CDR3 protein: CASSIGEGSYEQYF
D gene: -; V gene: TRBV28; J gene: TRBJ1-2; clone size: -; CDR3 DNA: TGTGCCAGCAGTCGGTGGACAGACTTTAACTATGGCTACACCTTC; CDR3 protein: CASSRWTDFNYGYTF
D gene: -; V gene: TRBV30; J gene: TRBJ1-1; clone size: -; CDR3 DNA: TGTGCCTGGAGTGTAAAAGACAGCGGCTTATACGAAGCTTTCTTT; CDR3 protein: CAWSVKDSGLYEAFF
D gene: -; V gene: TRBV19; J gene: TRBJ1-1; clone size: -; CDR3 DNA: TGTGCCAGTAGTATAGGATGGACTGAAGCTTTCTTT; CDR3 protein: CASSIGWTEAFF
D gene: TRBD1; V gene: TRBV5-1; J gene: TRBJ1-4; clone size: -; CDR3 DNA: TGCGCCAGCAGCCTTGACAGGGGGACGGCTAATGAAAAACTGTTTTTT; CDR3 protein: CASSLDRGTANEKLFF
D gene: TRBD1; V gene: TRBV19; J gene: TRBJ2-7; clone size: -; CDR3 DNA: TGTGCCAGTAGTGTCGGACAGGGGGGGTCCTACGAGCAGTACTTC; CDR3 protein: CASSVGQGGSYEQYF
D gene: -; V gene: TRBV27; J gene: TRBJ2-1; clone size: -; CDR3 DNA: TGTGCCAGCAGTTTCTCTAGCTCCTACAATGAGCAGTTCTTC; CDR3 protein: CASSFSSSYNEQFF
D gene: -; V gene: TRBV7-9; J gene: TRBJ1-3; clone size: -; CDR3 DNA: TGTGCCAGCAGCGCCAACAAAGGGGCTTCGACTGGAAACACCATATATTTT; CDR3 protein: CASSANKGASTGNTIYF
D gene: -; V gene: TRBV6-5; J gene: TRBJ1-2; clone size: once; CDR3 DNA: TGTGCCAGCAGTTACGAGGGGTGGCCGAACATTGCTGGCTACACCTTC; CDR3 protein: CASSYEGWPNIAGYTF
D gene: -; V gene: TRBV19; J gene: TRBJ1-2; clone size: once; CDR3 DNA: TGTGCCAGTATGGTAGGGGAAGGCCTAGGCGGCTACACCTTC; CDR3 protein: CASMVGEGLGGYTF
D gene: -; V gene: TRBV28; J gene: TRBJ1-2; clone size: -; CDR3 DNA: TGTGCCAGCAGTTACAGGGCGATAGGCTACACCTTC; CDR3 protein: CASSYRAIGYTF
D gene: TRBD2; V gene: TRBV4-1; J gene: TRBJ2-2; clone size: -; CDR3 DNA: TGCGCCAGCAGCCAATCACTAGCGGGAGATCCCGGGGAGCTGTTTTTT; CDR3 protein: CASSQSLAGDPGELFF
D gene: -; V gene: TRBV30; J gene: TRBJ2-7; clone size: few; CDR3 DNA: TGTGCCTGGAGTGGGTACTACGAGCAGTACTTC; CDR3 protein: CAWSGYYEQYF
D gene: -; V gene: TRBV6-5; J gene: TRBJ1-1; clone size: -; CDR3 DNA: TGTGCCAGCACCGGAAACACTGAAGCTTTCTTT; CDR3 protein: CASTGNTEAFF
D gene: -; V gene: TRBV4-2; J gene: TRBJ2-5; clone size: -; CDR3 DNA: TGTGCCAGCAGCCAAGATGGCCAGACCCAGTACTTC; CDR3 protein: CASSQDGQTQYF
D gene: -; V gene: TRBV6-1; J gene: TRBJ1-2; clone size: -; CDR3 DNA: TGTGCCAGCAGTGAAATTTACGTCGGATATGGCTACACCTTC; CDR3 protein: CASSEIYVGYGYTF
D gene: -; V gene: TRBV7-2; J gene: TRBJ2-2; clone size: -; CDR3 DNA: TGTGCCAGCAGCTTAGGCAGGGCGAACACCGGGGAGCTGTTTTTT; CDR3 protein: CASSLGRANTGELFF
D gene: -; V gene: TRBV30; J gene: TRBJ1-1; clone size: -; CDR3 DNA: TGTGCCTGGAGTGTCGGGTCTTTAATGAACACTGAAGCTTTCTTT; CDR3 protein: CAWSVGSLMNTEAFF
D gene: -; V gene: TRBV4-3; J gene: TRBJ2-7; clone size: -; CDR3 DNA: TGCGCCAGCAGCCAAGAGTGGTTGGCCTACGAGCAGTACTTC; CDR3 protein: CASSQEWLAYEQYF
D gene: -; V gene: TRBV30; J gene: TRBJ1-2; clone size: few; CDR3 DNA: TGTGCCTGGAGTGGACTCGGGGCGTATGGCTACACCTTC; CDR3 protein: CAWSGLGAYGYTF
D gene: -; V gene: TRBV6-5; J gene: TRBJ1-5; clone size: -; CDR3 DNA: TGTGCCAGCAGGCTCAGGGGAGGCCAGCCCCAGCATTTT; CDR3 protein: CASRLRGGQPQHF
D gene: -; V gene: TRBV7-6; J gene: TRBJ2-5; clone size: -; CDR3 DNA: TGTGCCAGCAGCTTACTTTTTGAAGAGACCCAGTACTTC; CDR3 protein: CASSLLFEETQYF
D gene: -; V gene: TRBV30; J gene: TRBJ1-2; clone size: -; CDR3 DNA: TGTGCCTGGACAGCTAACTATGGCTACACCTTC; CDR3 protein: CAWTANYGYTF
D gene: TRBD2; V gene: TRBV11-2; J gene: TRBJ2-3; clone size: -; CDR3 DNA: TGTGCCAGCAGCTCACAACTAGCGAGCACAGATACGCAGTATTTT; CDR3 protein: CASSSQLASTDTQYF
D gene: -; V gene: TRBV30; J gene: TRBJ1-1; clone size: once; CDR3 DNA: TGTGCCTCCACCGGACCTTATATTTCAGGGACTGAAGCTTTCTTT; CDR3 protein: CASTGPYISGTEAFF
D gene: -; V gene: TRBV28; J gene: TRBJ1-2; clone size: few; CDR3 DNA: TGTGCCAGCAGCACCCGAGAAGGCTACACCTTC; CDR3 protein: CASSTREGYTF
D gene: -; V gene: TRBV4-2; J gene: TRBJ2-7; clone size: -; CDR3 DNA: TGTGCCAGCAGCCAAGGGAACGAGAGCCCTCACTACGAGCAGTACTTC; CDR3 protein: CASSQGNESPHYEQYF
D gene: -; V gene: TRBV27; J gene: TRBJ2-5; clone size: -; CDR3 DNA: TGTGCCAGCAGATTCATTGGGGGGACCCAGTACTTC; CDR3 protein: CASRFIGGTQYF
D gene: -; V gene: TRBV11-2; J gene: TRBJ2-7; clone size: -; CDR3 DNA: TGTGCCAGCAGCTTAGATTCCGGACTGGTGAACGAGCAGTACTTC; CDR3 protein: CASSLDSGLVNEQYF
D gene: -; V gene: TRBV10-1; J gene: TRBJ2-7; clone size: few; CDR3 DNA: TGCGCCAGCAGTGAAGGCTCTTCCTACGAGCAGTACTTC; CDR3 protein: CASSEGSSYEQYF
D gene: TRBD2; V gene: TRBV27; J gene: TRBJ2-3; clone size: -; CDR3 DNA: TGTGCCAGCAGTTTAGCGGGAGGGCCGTTAACAGATACGCAGTATTTT; CDR3 protein: CASSLAGGPLTDTQYF